These 13 T cell receptor beta chains share one sample of origin, sequenced in a study of T cell responses to AZD1222 COVID-19 vaccine. Clones were read by immunoSEQ multiplex PCR, and TCRdb kept only the in-frame ones, dropping some. The table shows 150,000 to 200,000 clones, with 94% occurring only once. This specimen was peripheral blood, taken on day 0 of AZD1222 vaccination. These receptors all come from an adult in good health.

The J gene is TRBJ1-5, the V gene TRBV12-3 or TRBV12-4, with a weak D call TRBD1 (6 bases). The CDR3 has 13 amino acids. Trimming took off 5 bases at V and 6 bases at J, with 11 bases between the two ends. The CDR3 nucleotides are TGTGCCAGCAGTCTACAGGGATTTCAGCCCCAGCATTTT. It specifies CASSLQGFQPQHF.

The rearrangement links TRBV5-5 to TRBJ1-2, with D maybe TRBD1 (5 bases). V was pared by 2 bases and J by 6 bases, with 11 bases between. The CDR3 length is 13 residues. Germline values: CDR1 SGHKS, CDR2 YYEKEE (reference sequence). This CDR3 is CASSFSRGHGYTF. The CDR3 region has the DNA TGTGCCAGCAGCTTCTCCCGGGGCCATGGCTACACCTTC.

The gene calls are TRBV27 and TRBJ1-1; no firm D call. CDR1 and CDR2 from the germline V gene are MNHEY and SMNVEV (reference sequence). The CDR3 has 14 amino acids. Trimming removed 2 bases from V and 6 bases from J, with 13 bases in between. The CDR3 here is CASSLEGGRPEAFF. The CDR3 DNA follows: TGTGCCAGCAGTTTAGAGGGTGGGAGGCCTGAAGCTTTCTTT.

V usage is TRBV7-8 and J usage is TRBJ2-7; 11 nucleotides agree with TRBD2. V lost 5 bases to trimming and J lost 7 bases; unmatched junction nucleotides: 10. Germline loops: CDR1 SGHVS, CDR2 FQNEAQ. The CDR3 contains 15 residues. The DNA for the CDR3 is TGTGCCAGCAGCATCAGACTAGCGGGAACGGGGGAGCAGTACTTC. Encoded protein: CASSIRLAGTGEQYF.

CDR3 sequence reads: CASSITGTGTYGYTF. CDR3 nucleotides: TGTGCCAGTAGTATAACCGGGACAGGGACCTATGGCTACACCTTC. The chain joins TRBV19 to TRBJ1-2, with TRBD1 matching 9 bases. CDR1 LNHDA and CDR2 SQIVND come from the germline V gene (reference sequence). Losses at the gene ends were 2 bases for V and 4 bases for J; bases not matched to a gene: 5. The CDR3 spans 15 residues.

V is TRBV14 and J is TRBJ2-3; D ambiguous. Trimming stripped 0 bases from V and 7 bases from J, with 2 bases between. CDR3 size: 11 residues. Germline V gives CDR1 SGHDN, CDR2 FVKESK. For the CDR3, the DNA is TGTGCCAGCAGCCAAGAGAATACGCAGTATTTT. Encoded protein: CASSQENTQYF. Using reference TRBV14 and TRBJ2-3 for the parts outside the CDR3, the full variable domain is EAGVTQFPSHSVIEKGQTVTLRCDPISGHDNLYWYRRVMGKEIKFLLHFVKESKQDESGMPNNRFLAERTGGTYSTLKVQPAELEDSGVYFCASSQENTQYFGPGTRLTVL.

This clone was seen a few times. Mismatch with germline at one junction end may stem from a read error. The chain has TRBV25-1 and TRBJ2-7, with 10 bases matching TRBD1. The CDR3 has 9 residues. CDR1 MGHDK and CDR2 SYGVNS come from the germline V gene. The CDR3 DNA sequence: TGTGCCATTCGGACAGGGGGGGATTTC. Translated: CAIRTGGDF.

This clone was detected once. One end of the junction varies from germline; a read error may be responsible. This chain joins TRBV2 and TRBJ1-2, with D perhaps TRBD1 (5 bases). Per germline, CDR1 SNHLY and CDR2 FYNNEI. The CDR3 extends over 13 amino acids. The CDR3, as DNA: TGTGCCAGCAGGGAAGGGTCTGGGACGGGCTACACCTTC. It is translated as CASREGSGTGYTF.

This chain links TRBV18 with TRBJ2-7; possibly TRBD1 for D (5 bases). The CDR3 loop spans 13 amino acids. Trimming pared 0 bases from V and 6 bases from J, leaving 9 bases between. The germline CDR1 and CDR2 sequences are KGHSH and LQKENI. The CDR3 DNA reads TGTGCCAGCTCACCACCGGGGCCCCCCGAGCAGTACTTC. This gives the protein CASSPPGPPEQYF.

V usage is TRBV27 and J usage is TRBJ1-1; D is perhaps TRBD1 (5 bases). There are 19 residues in the CDR3. V was cut by 4 bases and J by 7 bases, with 31 bases left in between. Looked up from germline, CDR1 is MNHEY and CDR2 is SMNVEV (reference sequence). CDR3 sequence reads: CASSSFLRRGLLGTGEAFF. CDR3 sequence (DNA): TGTGCCAGCAGTTCCTTCTTGAGGAGGGGACTCTTGGGGACTGGTGAAGCTTTCTTT.

The chain couples TRBV12-5 to TRBJ1-6, with D perhaps TRBD1 (6 bases). Trimming pared 5 bases from V and 5 bases from J, leaving 10 bases between. CDR3 length: 14 amino acids. From germline, CDR1 is LGHNT and CDR2 FRNRAP. The CDR3 loop reads CASGPRGNNSPLHF. CDR3 nucleotides: TGTGCTAGTGGTCCCAGGGGAAATAATTCACCCCTCCACTTT. Variable domain in full (rest from reference TRBV12-5 and TRBJ1-6): DARVTQTPRHKVTEMGQEVTMRCQPILGHNTVFWYRQTMMQGLELLAYFRNRAPLDDSGMPKDRFSAEMPDATLATLKIQPSEPRDSAVYFCASGPRGNNSPLHFGNGTRLTVT.

The V call is TRBV15, the J call TRBJ2-3; no definite D call. The length of the CDR3 is 13 residues. V lost 4 bases to trimming and J lost 2 bases, with 7 bases between them. The germline gives CDR1 LNHNV, CDR2 YYDKDF (reference sequence). The CDR3 nucleotides read TGTGCCACCAGCACCCCGAACACAGATACGCAGTATTTT. Translation: CATSTPNTDTQYF. Complete variable domain (other parts from reference TRBV15 and TRBJ2-3): DAMVIQNPRYQVTQFGKPVTLSCSQTLNHNVMYWYQQKSSQAPKLLFHYYDKDFNNEADTPDNFQSRRPNTSFCFLDIRSPGLGDTAMYLCATSTPNTDTQYFGPGTRLTVL.

The chain uses TRBV28 and TRBJ1-2; D is perhaps TRBD1 (6 bases). CDR3 size: 13 residues. Germline CDR1 MDHEN, CDR2 SYDVKM. Trimming shortened V by 7 bases and J by 4 bases, and 13 bases separated the two germline ends. The CDR3 sequence is CASTQGLLYGYTF. The CDR3 bases are TGTGCCAGCACACAGGGCCTACTCTATGGCTACACCTTC.